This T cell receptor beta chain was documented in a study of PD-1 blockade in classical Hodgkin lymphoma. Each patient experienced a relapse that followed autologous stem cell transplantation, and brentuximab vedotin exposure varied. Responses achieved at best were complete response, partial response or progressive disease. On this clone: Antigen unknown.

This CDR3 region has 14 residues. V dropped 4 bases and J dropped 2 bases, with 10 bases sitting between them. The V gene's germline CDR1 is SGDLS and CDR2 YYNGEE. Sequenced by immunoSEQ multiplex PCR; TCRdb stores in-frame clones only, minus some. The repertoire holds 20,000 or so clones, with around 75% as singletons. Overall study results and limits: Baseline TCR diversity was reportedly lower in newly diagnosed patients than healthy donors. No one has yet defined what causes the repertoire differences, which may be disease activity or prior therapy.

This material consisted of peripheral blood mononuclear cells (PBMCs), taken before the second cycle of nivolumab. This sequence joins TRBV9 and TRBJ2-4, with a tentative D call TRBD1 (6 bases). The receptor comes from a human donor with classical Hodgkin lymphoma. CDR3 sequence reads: CASSQGLSKNIQYF. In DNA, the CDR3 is TGTGCCAGCAGCCAGGGGTTGTCCAAAAACATTCAGTACTTC.